Listed below are T cell receptor beta chains from one sample, sequenced in a study of cytomegalovirus exposure and HLA in healthy donors. Profiling relied on immunoSEQ multiplex PCR, and the TCRdb table lists in-frame clones only, not all of them. The table lists roughly 100,000 clones, roughly 80% of them singletons. Sequenced: PBMCs. These receptor sequences come from a man aged 25 to 40 in good health and CMV-seropositive. Each CDR3 is given with its conserved first and last residue. Fields, in order: J gene, clone size, D gene, V gene, CDR3 DNA, CDR3 protein. A D gene is named only where the DNA matches it firmly. Clone size, where shown, is once, few, many, or a class for clones that have expanded.

>TRBJ2-1|once|TRBD2|TRBV30
TGTGCCTGGAGTGGGGGCGGGGGTCGGCCTACCGAGCAGTTCTTC
CAWSGGGGRPTEQFF
>TRBJ1-1|-|-|TRBV5-5
TGTGCCAGCAGCTTGGCCTCAAACAGGGAAGGCCGGGCTTTCTTT
CASSLASNREGRAFF
>TRBJ2-1|-|-|TRBV5-4
TGTGCCAGCAGCTTGACAGGATGGTCCTACAATGAGCAGTTCTTC
CASSLTGWSYNEQFF
>TRBJ2-1|-|TRBD2|TRBV15
TGTGCCACCAGCTTCGGAGCGGGGGTTGAGCAGTTCTTC
CATSFGAGVEQFF
>TRBJ1-5|-|-|TRBV18
TGTGCCAGCTCACCAGACAGAAATCAGCCCCAGCATTTT
CASSPDRNQPQHF
>TRBJ1-2|-|TRBD1|TRBV4-1
TGCGCCAGCAGTACCGGGACAGGCTTCGGTGGTGGCTACACCTTC
CASSTGTGFGGGYTF
>TRBJ1-4|once|TRBD1|TRBV4-3
TGCGCCAGCAGCCAAGATCCATGGGGACAGGAGTTTACAACTAATGAAAAACTGTTTTTT
CASSQDPWGQEFTTNEKLFF
>TRBJ2-5|-|-|TRBV7-2
TGTGCCAGCAGCATCTGGGAGGGGGAAGAGACCCAGTACTTC
CASSIWEGEETQYF
>TRBJ1-1|-|-|TRBV19
TGTGCCAGTAGTAGGGGCGCCAAGAACACTGAAGCTTTCTTT
CASSRGAKNTEAFF
>TRBJ2-5|-|TRBD1|TRBV6-1
TGTGCCAGCAGTGAGTTGACAGGGCACCAAGAGACCCAGTACTTC
CASSELTGHQETQYF
>TRBJ1-5|-|TRBD1|TRBV7-2
TGTGCCAGCAGCTTAGGGACAGGGCCCCAGCATTTT
CASSLGTGPQHF
>TRBJ1-2|-|-|TRBV4-2
TGTGCCAGCAGCCAAGATGGTGGGGGCTGGGGCTACACCTTC
CASSQDGGGWGYTF
>TRBJ1-1|-|-|TRBV19
TGTGCCAGTAGTATCCCGGGACACATGGACTTGAACACTGAAGCTTTCTTT
CASSIPGHMDLNTEAFF
>TRBJ2-7|few|-|TRBV6-6
TGTGCCAGCATGGAGGGGACCCCCTACGAGCAGTACTTC
CASMEGTPYEQYF
>TRBJ2-5|-|TRBD1|TRBV11-2
TGTGCCAGCAGATCTCCCGGGACAGGGTACCAAGAGACCCAGTACTTC
CASRSPGTGYQETQYF
>TRBJ2-5|-|TRBD2|TRBV5-1
TGCGCCAGCAGCTTGGCTCGAGCGGGGGGCTTACAAGAGACCCAGTACTTC
CASSLARAGGLQETQYF
>TRBJ1-6|-|TRBD1|TRBV18
TGTGCCAGCTCACCACAACCGGGACAGGGGAACTATAATTCACCCCTCCACTTT
CASSPQPGQGNYNSPLHF
>TRBJ2-5|once|-|TRBV7-2
TGTGCCAGCAGCCTGAGCAGGGGAGGGGAGACCCAGTACTTC
CASSLSRGGETQYF
>TRBJ1-2|-|TRBD1|TRBV6-1
TGTGCCAGCAGTGTGCGACAGGGGTTTAATGGCTACACCTTC
CASSVRQGFNGYTF
>TRBJ1-2|-|-|TRBV4-2
TGTGCCAGCAGCCAAGAAACAGGGTCCTATGGCTACACCTTC
CASSQETGSYGYTF
>TRBJ1-2|-|-|TRBV6-5
TGTGCCAGCAAGACTGGGGCCTATGGCTACACCTTC
CASKTGAYGYTF
>TRBJ1-5|few|TRBD1|TRBV7-2
TGTGCCAGCAGCCCGGACAGGCTGGGGCAGCCCCAGCATTTT
CASSPDRLGQPQHF
>TRBJ1-1|-|-|TRBV5-4
TGTGCCAGCAGCTTCCGACAGGCCATGAACACTGAGGCTTTCTTT
CASSFRQAMNTEAFF
>TRBJ1-2|-|TRBD1|TRBV6-6
TGTGCCAGCAGTTGGGGACAGGGATATGGCTACACCTTC
CASSWGQGYGYTF
>TRBJ2-5|-|-|TRBV6-5
TGTGCCAGCAGTACCCGGGGGGCCGTGGGAGAGACCCAGTACTTC
CASSTRGAVGETQYF
>TRBJ2-7|-|TRBD1|TRBV7-9
TGTGCCAGCAGCTTAAAGGGGACAGGGAGCTCCTACGAGCAGTACTTC
CASSLKGTGSSYEQYF
>TRBJ2-1|-|TRBD2|TRBV19
TGTGCCAGTAGTATAGATCTGGCTAGCGGGGCCAATGAGCAGTTCTTC
CASSIDLASGANEQFF
>TRBJ2-7|-|TRBD2|TRBV5-1
TGCGCCAGCAGCTTAGAGAGCGGGGGGTCTTTGTACTTC
CASSLESGGSLYF
>TRBJ2-1|-|TRBD2|TRBV7-2
TGTGCCAGCAGCTTAGCAAGGACTAGCGGGGGGGCCAATGAGCAGTTCTTC
CASSLARTSGGANEQFF
>TRBJ2-3|-|-|TRBV6-4
TGTGCCAGCAGTGAGGACGGGGATACAGATACGCAGTATTTT
CASSEDGDTDTQYF
>TRBJ1-5|few|TRBD1|TRBV2
TGTGCCAGCGGACAGGAAAGCAATCAGCCCCAGCATTTT
CASGQESNQPQHF
>TRBJ2-2|-|TRBD1|TRBV6-5
TGTGCCAGCAGTTATTGGGGACAGGGAGGGACCGGGGAGCTGTTTTTT
CASSYWGQGGTGELFF
>TRBJ1-2|-|-|TRBV5-4
TGTGCCAGCAGCACGAAGGACAAGGCGGTTTATGGCTACACCTTC
CASSTKDKAVYGYTF
>TRBJ2-7|-|TRBD1|TRBV30
TGTGCCTGGAGTGCCTGGGACAGGGATAACGAGCAGTACTTC
CAWSAWDRDNEQYF
>TRBJ2-5|-|TRBD2|TRBV2
TGTGCCAGCAGTGAAGAAGCGGGGGTTACGCCCCAGTACTTC
CASSEEAGVTPQYF
>TRBJ1-4|-|-|TRBV11-2
TGTGCCAGCAGCTTATCACAGTTAGTTTACGAAAAACTGTTTTTT
CASSLSQLVYEKLFF
>TRBJ1-2|-|TRBD1|TRBV11-2
TGTGCCAGCAGCTTAGGGCCAGGGGGTAACTATGGCTACACCTTC
CASSLGPGGNYGYTF
>TRBJ2-3|-|-|TRBV28
TGTGCCAGCAGCTTGGGCCTCTATGGTACGCAGTATTTT
CASSLGLYGTQYF
>TRBJ2-5|-|-|TRBV19
TGTGCCAGTAGTACGGTGAAGACAGGTCCCCCCAAGACCCAGTACTTC
CASSTVKTGPPKTQYF
>TRBJ2-5|-|TRBD2|TRBV7-9
TGTGCCAGCAGCCCTATTAGCGGGGGGCACGAAGAGACCCAGTACTTC
CASSPISGGHEETQYF
>TRBJ2-7|-|-|TRBV7-9
TGTGCCAGCAGCTTAAAACAGGACCCCTACGAGCAGTACTTC
CASSLKQDPYEQYF
>TRBJ1-4|-|TRBD1|TRBV5-4
TGTGCCAGCAGATCCGGGACAGGCAAAAATGAAAAACTGTTTTTT
CASRSGTGKNEKLFF
>TRBJ2-1|-|TRBD2|TRBV30
TGTGCCTGGAGCCTCGGCGCCGGGGGGAATGAGCAGTTCTTC
CAWSLGAGGNEQFF
>TRBJ2-5|once|TRBD2|TRBV7-3
TGTGCCAGCAGCCCCGGACTAGCGGGGGGACAAGAGACCCAGTACTTC
CASSPGLAGGQETQYF
>TRBJ2-3|-|TRBD2|TRBV5-1
TGCGCCAGCAGCTTGGAGGCGGGGGGCCTCACAGATACGCAGTATTTT
CASSLEAGGLTDTQYF
>TRBJ1-6|-|-|TRBV5-1
TGCGCCAGCAGCCCTAGGAGGGATGTAGTGAACTCACCCCTCCACTTT
CASSPRRDVVNSPLHF
>TRBJ1-2|-|TRBD1|TRBV5-1
TGCGCCAGCAGCGAGACCCCGGGACAGGGGATGAATGGCTACACCTTC
CASSETPGQGMNGYTF
>TRBJ2-7|-|TRBD1|TRBV19
TGTGCCAGCACCCCGGGACAGGGATCCTCCTACGAGCAGTACTTC
CASTPGQGSSYEQYF
>TRBJ2-3|-|-|TRBV29-1
TGCAGCGTTGAGGGGGGGCGGGGTAGCACAGATACGCAGTATTTT
CSVEGGRGSTDTQYF
>TRBJ1-1|-|-|TRBV30
TGTGCCTGGAGTGCCAACCGGGGGTTTGTCACTGAAGCTTTCTTT
CAWSANRGFVTEAFF
>TRBJ2-7|-|TRBD2|TRBV18
TGTGCCAGCTCACCCGGGCGGGGGGGGCCAAGGGAGCAGTACTTC
CASSPGRGGPREQYF
>TRBJ1-4|-|-|TRBV6-1
TGTGCCAGCAGTGAACGGCGGGGAATTAATGAAAAACTGTTTTTT
CASSERRGINEKLFF
>TRBJ2-2|-|TRBD1|TRBV10-3
TGTGCCATCAGTGAGGGGACAGGGAACACCGGGGAGCTGTTTTTT
CAISEGTGNTGELFF
>TRBJ1-5|-|-|TRBV5-1
TGCGCCAGCAGCCCCACTGCGGGGATCAATCAGCCCCAGCATTTT
CASSPTAGINQPQHF
>TRBJ1-2|-|-|TRBV4-3
TGCGCCAGCAGCCAAGTAGGGGTACATGGCTACACCTTC
CASSQVGVHGYTF